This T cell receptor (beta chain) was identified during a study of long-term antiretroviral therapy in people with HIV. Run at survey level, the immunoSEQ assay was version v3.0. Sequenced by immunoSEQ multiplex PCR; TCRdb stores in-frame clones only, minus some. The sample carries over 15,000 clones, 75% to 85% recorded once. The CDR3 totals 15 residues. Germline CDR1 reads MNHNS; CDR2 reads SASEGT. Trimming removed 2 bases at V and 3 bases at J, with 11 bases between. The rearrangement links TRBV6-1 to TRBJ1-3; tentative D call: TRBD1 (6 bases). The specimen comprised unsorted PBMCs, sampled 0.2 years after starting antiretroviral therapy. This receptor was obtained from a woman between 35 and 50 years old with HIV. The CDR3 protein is CASSEQQGGGNTIYF. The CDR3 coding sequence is TGTGCCAGCAGTGAACAACAGGGAGGTGGAAACACCATATATTTT.